This T cell receptor (beta chain) appears in the sequencing data of a study of blood T cell repertoires in COVID-19. About the research overall: Samples representing acute and convalescent COVID-19 were sourced from the United States, Italy and Spain.

CDR3 length: 15 residues. Germline CDR1 KGHDR, CDR2 SFDVKD. Trimming cost V 7 bases and J 3 bases, with 17 bases left between them. TCRdb keeps only in-frame clones here, not all; method: immunoSEQ multiplex PCR. Here the sample spans 99,000 or so clones, approximately 82% being singletons. The source is a woman aged 80 or older with acute or convalescent COVID-19. V is TRBV24-1 and J is TRBJ2-5; D may be TRBD2 (6 bases). The sequenced sample was peripheral blood. The CDR3 loop reads CATSTARDSKETQYF. The CDR3 DNA follows: TGTGCCACCAGCACCGCCCGGGACTCAAAAGAGACCCAGTACTTC.